This is a list of T cell receptor beta chains from one sample in a study of early T cells in non-severe SARS-CoV-2 infection. Via MiXCR, TCRdb re-called the 5' RACE reads, giving one row per CDR3 protein. This sample has 34,000 or so distinct CDR3 sequences, with over 9% found just once. Sequencing was performed on whole blood. The receptor set was obtained from an adult who was a healthcare worker with PCR-confirmed SARS-CoV-2 infection or an uninfected control (not recorded which). CDR3s include the opening cysteine and the closing phenylalanine or tryptophan. D genes are given only for firm matches. Some rows have no size entry. The others give once, few or many, or a class for an expanded clone.

TRBJ2-3 | TRBD2 | TRBV7-2 | many | TGTGCCAGCAGCTTTCAGCGGGGCGGCACAGATACGCAGTATTTT | CASSFQRGGTDTQYF
TRBJ1-4 | . | TRBV20-1 | many | TGCAGTGCTAGAGGAACCAGTGAAAAACTGTTTTTT | CSARGTSEKLFF
TRBJ1-1 | . | TRBV5-1 | many | TGCGCCAGCAGCTTGGAGAGGAACACTGAAGCTTTCTTT | CASSLERNTEAFF
TRBJ1-1 | . | TRBV30 | many | TGTGCCTGGAGTCAGGAGGAGGACACTGAAGCTTTCTTT | CAWSQEEDTEAFF
TRBJ2-7 | TRBD1 | TRBV19 | few | TGTGCCAGTAGTGCCCCACGACAGGGCTCCTACGAGCAGTACTTC | CASSAPRQGSYEQYF
TRBJ1-1 | TRBD1 | TRBV10-3 | few | TGTGCCATCAGTGAGTCGCGACAGGGGGCTGGTGAAGCTTTCTTT | CAISESRQGAGEAFF
TRBJ1-5 | . | TRBV24-1 | many | TGTGCCACCAGTATGTCAGGAGGGGCCCAGCATTTT | CATSMSGGAQHF
TRBJ1-1 | . | TRBV30 | few | TGTGCCTGGAGTAAAAGAAGGTTCAACACTGAAGCTTTCTTT | CAWSKRRFNTEAFF
TRBJ2-1 | . | TRBV5-1 | few | TGCGCCAGCAGCTCTACTTCGCCCAATGAGCAGTTCTTC | CASSSTSPNEQFF
TRBJ1-1 | . | TRBV29-1 | many | TGCAGCGTTGGGGGGACGGTGAACACTGAAGCTTTCTTT | CSVGGTVNTEAFF
TRBJ2-7 | . | TRBV11-1 | . | TGTGCCAGCAGTCCAGTTGAAAACTACGAGCAGTACTTC | CASSPVENYEQYF
TRBJ2-1 | TRBD2 | TRBV27 | . | TGTGCCAGCAGTCCGTTAGCGGGGGCTTACTACAATGAGCAGTTCTTC | CASSPLAGAYYNEQFF
TRBJ1-6 | . | TRBV2 | few | TGTGCCAGCAGTGGGGGGCAGAAAGATTCACCCCTCCACTTT | CASSGGQKDSPLHF
TRBJ2-7 | . | TRBV9 | few | TGTGCCAGCAGTCCGACAGCCTTTCCCTACGAGCAGTACTTC | CASSPTAFPYEQYF